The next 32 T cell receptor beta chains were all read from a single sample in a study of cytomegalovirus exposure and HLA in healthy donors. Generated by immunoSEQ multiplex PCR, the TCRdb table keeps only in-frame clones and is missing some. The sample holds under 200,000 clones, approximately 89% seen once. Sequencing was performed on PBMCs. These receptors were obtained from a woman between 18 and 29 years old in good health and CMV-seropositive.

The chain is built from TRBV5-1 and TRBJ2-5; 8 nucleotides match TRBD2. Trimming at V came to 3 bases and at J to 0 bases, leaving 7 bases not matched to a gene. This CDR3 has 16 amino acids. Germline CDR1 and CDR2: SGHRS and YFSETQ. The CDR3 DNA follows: TGCGCCAGCAGCTCGGGTACTAGCGGATACCAAGAGACCCAGTACTTC. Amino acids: CASSSGTSGYQETQYF. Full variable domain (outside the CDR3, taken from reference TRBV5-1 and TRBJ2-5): KAGVTQTPRYLIKTRGQQVTLSCSPISGHRSVSWYQQTPGQGLQFLFEYFSETQRNKGNFPGRFSGRQFSNSRSEMNVSTLELGDSALYLCASSSGTSGYQETQYFGPGTRLLVL.

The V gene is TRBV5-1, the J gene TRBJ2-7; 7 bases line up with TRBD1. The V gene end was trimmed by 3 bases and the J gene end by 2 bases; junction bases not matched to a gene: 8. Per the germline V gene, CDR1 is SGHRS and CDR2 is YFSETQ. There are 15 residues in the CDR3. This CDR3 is CASSSSGTATYEQYF. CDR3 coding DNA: TGCGCCAGCAGCTCGTCCGGGACAGCAACCTACGAGCAGTACTTC. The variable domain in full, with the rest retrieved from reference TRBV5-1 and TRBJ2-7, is KAGVTQTPRYLIKTRGQQVTLSCSPISGHRSVSWYQQTPGQGLQFLFEYFSETQRNKGNFPGRFSGRQFSNSRSEMNVSTLELGDSALYLCASSSSGTATYEQYFGPGTRLTVT.

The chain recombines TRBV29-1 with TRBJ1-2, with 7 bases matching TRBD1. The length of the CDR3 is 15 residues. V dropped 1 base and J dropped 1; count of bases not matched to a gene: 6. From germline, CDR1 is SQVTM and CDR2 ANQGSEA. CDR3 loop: CSVEGQGKSNYGYTF. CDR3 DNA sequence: TGCAGCGTTGAAGGACAGGGAAAGAGTAACTATGGCTACACCTTC. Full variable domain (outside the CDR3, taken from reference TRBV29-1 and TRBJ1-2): SAVISQKPSRDICQRGTSLTIQCQVDSQVTMMFWYRQQPGQSLTLIATANQGSEATYESGFVIDKFPISRPNLTFSTLTVSNMSPEDSSIYLCSVEGQGKSNYGYTFGSGTRLTVV.

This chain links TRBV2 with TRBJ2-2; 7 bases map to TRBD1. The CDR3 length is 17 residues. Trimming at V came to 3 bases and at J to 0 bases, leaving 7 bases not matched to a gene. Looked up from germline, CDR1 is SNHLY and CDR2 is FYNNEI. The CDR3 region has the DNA TGTGCCAGCAGTGACCCCTCCACAGGGGCGAACACCGGGGAGCTGTTTTTT. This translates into CASSDPSTGANTGELFF.

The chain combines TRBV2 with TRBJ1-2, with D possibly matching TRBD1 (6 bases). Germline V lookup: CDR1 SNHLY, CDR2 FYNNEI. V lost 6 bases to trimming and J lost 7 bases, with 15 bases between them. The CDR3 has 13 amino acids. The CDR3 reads CASRVRGWGGYTF. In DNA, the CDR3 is TGTGCCAGCAGAGTCAGGGGATGGGGTGGCTACACCTTC.

In DNA, the CDR3 is TGTGCCAGCACGTTGGCGGCTACGTCCTACGAGCAGTACTTC. Translated: CASTLAATSYEQYF. V and J are TRBV2 and TRBJ2-7, with D uncertain. Germline loops: CDR1 SNHLY, CDR2 FYNNEI. This CDR3 is 14 amino acids long. The V end was cut by 7 bases, the J end by 1 base, with 14 bases between.

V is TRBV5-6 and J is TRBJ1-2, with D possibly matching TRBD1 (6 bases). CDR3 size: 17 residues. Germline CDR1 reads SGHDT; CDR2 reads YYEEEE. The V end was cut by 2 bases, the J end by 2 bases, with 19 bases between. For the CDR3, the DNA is TGTGCCAGCAGCTTCTCACAGGGTAGTTTCCAAAACTATGGCTACACCTTC. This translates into CASSFSQGSFQNYGYTF.

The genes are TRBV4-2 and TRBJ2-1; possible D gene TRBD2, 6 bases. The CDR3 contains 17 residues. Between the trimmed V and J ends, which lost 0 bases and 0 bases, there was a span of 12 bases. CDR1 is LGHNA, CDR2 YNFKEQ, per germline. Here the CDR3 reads CASSQDLQRVSYNEQFF. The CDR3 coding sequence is TGTGCCAGCAGCCAAGACCTACAGCGGGTCTCCTACAATGAGCAGTTCTTC.

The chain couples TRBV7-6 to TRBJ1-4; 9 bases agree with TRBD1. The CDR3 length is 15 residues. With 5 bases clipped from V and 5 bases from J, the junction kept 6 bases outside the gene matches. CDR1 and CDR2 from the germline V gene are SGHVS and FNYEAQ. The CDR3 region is CASSNGQGPNEKLFF. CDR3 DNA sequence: TGTGCCAGCAGCAACGGACAGGGGCCGAATGAAAAACTGTTTTTT.

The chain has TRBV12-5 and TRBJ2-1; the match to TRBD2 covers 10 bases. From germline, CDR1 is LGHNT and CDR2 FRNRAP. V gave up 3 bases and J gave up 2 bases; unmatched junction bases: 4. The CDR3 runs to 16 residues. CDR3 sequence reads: CASGFEAGGPYNEQFF. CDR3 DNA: TGTGCTAGTGGTTTTGAAGCGGGAGGGCCCTACAATGAGCAGTTCTTC. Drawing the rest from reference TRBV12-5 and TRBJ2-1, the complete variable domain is DARVTQTPRHKVTEMGQEVTMRCQPILGHNTVFWYRQTMMQGLELLAYFRNRAPLDDSGMPKDRFSAEMPDATLATLKIQPSEPRDSAVYFCASGFEAGGPYNEQFFGPGTRLTVL.

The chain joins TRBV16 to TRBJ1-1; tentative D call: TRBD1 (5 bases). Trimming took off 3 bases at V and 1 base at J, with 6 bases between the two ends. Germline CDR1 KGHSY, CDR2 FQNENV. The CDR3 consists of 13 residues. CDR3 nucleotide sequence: TGTGCCAGCAGCCATCAGGGGAACACTGAAGCTTTCTTT. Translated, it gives CASSHQGNTEAFF.

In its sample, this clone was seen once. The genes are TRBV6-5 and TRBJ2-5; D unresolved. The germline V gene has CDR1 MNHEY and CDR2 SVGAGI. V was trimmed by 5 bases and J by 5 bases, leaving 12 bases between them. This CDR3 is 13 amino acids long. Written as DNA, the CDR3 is TGTGCCAGCAGTCCCGAGTTTGGTGAGACCCAGTACTTC. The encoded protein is CASSPEFGETQYF.

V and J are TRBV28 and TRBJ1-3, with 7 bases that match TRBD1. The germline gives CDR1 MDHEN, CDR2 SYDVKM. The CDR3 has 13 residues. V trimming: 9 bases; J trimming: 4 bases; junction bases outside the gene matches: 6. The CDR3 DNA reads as TGTGCCAGGAGGAAGACAGGGGGAAACACCATATATTTT. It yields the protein CARRKTGGNTIYF.

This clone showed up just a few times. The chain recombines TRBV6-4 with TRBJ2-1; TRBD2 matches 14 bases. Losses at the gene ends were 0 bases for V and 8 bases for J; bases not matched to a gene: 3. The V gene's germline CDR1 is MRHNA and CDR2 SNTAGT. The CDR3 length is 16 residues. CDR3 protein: CASSDSGTSGSDEQFF. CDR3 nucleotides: TGTGCCAGCAGTGACTCGGGGACTAGCGGGAGCGATGAGCAGTTCTTC.

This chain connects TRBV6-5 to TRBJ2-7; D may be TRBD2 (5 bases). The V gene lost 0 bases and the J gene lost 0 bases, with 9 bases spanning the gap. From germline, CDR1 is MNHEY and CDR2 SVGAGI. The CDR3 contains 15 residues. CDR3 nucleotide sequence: TGTGCCAGCAGTTACTCGGCTGGGAGCTCCTACGAGCAGTACTTC. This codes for CASSYSAGSSYEQYF.

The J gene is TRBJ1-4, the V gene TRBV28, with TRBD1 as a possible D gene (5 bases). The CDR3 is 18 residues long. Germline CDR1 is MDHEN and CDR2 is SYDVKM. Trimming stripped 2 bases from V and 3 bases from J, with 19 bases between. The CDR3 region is CASSLGEGSFSANEKLFF. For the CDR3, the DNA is TGTGCCAGCAGTTTAGGGGAGGGGAGCTTTTCGGCTAATGAAAAACTGTTTTTT. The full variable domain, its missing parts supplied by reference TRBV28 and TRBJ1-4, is DVKVTQSSRYLVKRTGEKVFLECVQDMDHENMFWYRQDPGLGLRLIYFSYDVKMKEKGDIPEGYSVSREKKERFSLILESASTNQTSMYLCASSLGEGSFSANEKLFFGSGTQLSVL.

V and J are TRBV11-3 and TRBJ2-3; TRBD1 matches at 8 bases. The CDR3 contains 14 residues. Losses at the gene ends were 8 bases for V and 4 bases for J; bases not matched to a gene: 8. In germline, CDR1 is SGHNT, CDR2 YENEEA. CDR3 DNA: TGTGCCAGCTCAACGGGACAGGCATCAGATACGCAGTATTTT. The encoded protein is CASSTGQASDTQYF.

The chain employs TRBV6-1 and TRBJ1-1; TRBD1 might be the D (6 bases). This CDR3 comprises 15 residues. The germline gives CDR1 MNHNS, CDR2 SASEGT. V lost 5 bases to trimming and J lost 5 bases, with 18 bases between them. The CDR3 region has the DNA TGTGCCAGCAGTCCCCGTAGGGCAGGGGAGACTGAAGCTTTCTTT. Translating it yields CASSPRRAGETEAFF.

CDR3 sequence (DNA): TGTGCCAGCAGTTCCGACAGGGTGGGTGAAAAACTGTTTTTT. Encoded protein: CASSSDRVGEKLFF. J is TRBJ1-4 and V is TRBV28; 7 bases map to TRBD1. V dropped 4 bases and J dropped 7; count of bases not matched to a gene: 6. CDR3 length equals 14 residues. CDR1 is MDHEN and CDR2 is SYDVKM in the germline V gene.

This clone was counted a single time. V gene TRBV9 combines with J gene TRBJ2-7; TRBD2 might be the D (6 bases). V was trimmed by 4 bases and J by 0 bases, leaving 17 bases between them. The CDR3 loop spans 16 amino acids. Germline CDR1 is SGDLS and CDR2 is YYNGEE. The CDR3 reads CASSPHVGGSSYEQYF. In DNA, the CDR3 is TGTGCCAGCAGCCCCCATGTGGGGGGAAGCTCCTACGAGCAGTACTTC.

CDR3 nucleotide sequence: TGTGCCAGCAGCGTAGGTACAGGGTCGGATCAGCCCCAGCATTTT. It is translated as CASSVGTGSDQPQHF. This chain links TRBV9 with TRBJ1-5; D may be TRBD1 (6 bases). Germline assignment: CDR1 SGDLS and CDR2 YYNGEE. The CDR3 extends over 15 amino acids. V was shortened by 0 bases and J by 5 bases, with 12 bases between the two germline ends.

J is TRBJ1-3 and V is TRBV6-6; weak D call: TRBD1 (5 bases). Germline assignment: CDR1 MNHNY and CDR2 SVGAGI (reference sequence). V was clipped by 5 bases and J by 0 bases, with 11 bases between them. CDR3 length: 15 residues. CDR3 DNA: TGTGCCAGCAGTAGTGGACATTTCTCTGGAAACACCATATATTTT. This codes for CASSSGHFSGNTIYF.

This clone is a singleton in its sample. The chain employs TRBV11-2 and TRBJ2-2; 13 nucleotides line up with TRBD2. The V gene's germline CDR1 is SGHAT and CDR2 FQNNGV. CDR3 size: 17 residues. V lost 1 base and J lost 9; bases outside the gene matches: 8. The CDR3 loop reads CASSLGTSGRGRRELFF. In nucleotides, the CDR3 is TGTGCCAGCAGCTTAGGCACTAGCGGGAGGGGTAGGAGGGAGCTGTTTTTT.

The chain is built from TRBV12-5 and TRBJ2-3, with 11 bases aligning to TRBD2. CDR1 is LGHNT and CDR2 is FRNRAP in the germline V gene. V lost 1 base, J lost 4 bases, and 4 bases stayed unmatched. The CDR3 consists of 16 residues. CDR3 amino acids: CASGLGLAGPADTQYF. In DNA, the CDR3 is TGTGCTAGTGGTTTGGGACTAGCGGGACCCGCAGATACGCAGTATTTT.

In DNA, the CDR3 is TGTGCCAGCAGTTCCCCGGCAGGGGGAACTGAAGCTTTCTTT. Amino acid sequence: CASSSPAGGTEAFF. The chain is built from TRBV6-5 and TRBJ1-1; 7 positions match TRBD1. The ends lost 4 bases at V and 5 bases at J; junction bases unmatched: 7. The length of the CDR3 is 14 residues. Germline lookup yields CDR1 MNHEY and CDR2 SVGAGI.

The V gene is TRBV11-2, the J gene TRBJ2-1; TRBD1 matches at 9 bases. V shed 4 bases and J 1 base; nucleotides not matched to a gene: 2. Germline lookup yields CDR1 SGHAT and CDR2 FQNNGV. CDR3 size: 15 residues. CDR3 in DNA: TGTGCCAGCAGCTATGGGACAGGGTCCTACAATGAGCAGTTCTTC. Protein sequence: CASSYGTGSYNEQFF.

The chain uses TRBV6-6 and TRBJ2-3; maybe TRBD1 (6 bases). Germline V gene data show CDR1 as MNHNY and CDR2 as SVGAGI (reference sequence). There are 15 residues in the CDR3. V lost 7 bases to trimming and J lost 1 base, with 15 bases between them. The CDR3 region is CASKTRDIRTDTQYF. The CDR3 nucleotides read TGTGCCAGCAAGACCCGGGACATCCGCACAGATACGCAGTATTTT.

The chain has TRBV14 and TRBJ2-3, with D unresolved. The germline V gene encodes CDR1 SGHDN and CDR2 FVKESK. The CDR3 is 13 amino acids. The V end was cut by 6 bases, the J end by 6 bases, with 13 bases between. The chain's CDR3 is CASSRQKADTQYF. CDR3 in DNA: TGTGCCAGCAGTCGGCAGAAAGCGGATACGCAGTATTTT.

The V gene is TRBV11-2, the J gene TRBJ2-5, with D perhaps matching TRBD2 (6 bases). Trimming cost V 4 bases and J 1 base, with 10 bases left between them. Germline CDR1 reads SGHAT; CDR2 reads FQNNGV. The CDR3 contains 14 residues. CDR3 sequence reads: CASSSRTIQETQYF. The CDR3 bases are TGTGCCAGCAGCTCGAGGACTATCCAAGAGACCCAGTACTTC.

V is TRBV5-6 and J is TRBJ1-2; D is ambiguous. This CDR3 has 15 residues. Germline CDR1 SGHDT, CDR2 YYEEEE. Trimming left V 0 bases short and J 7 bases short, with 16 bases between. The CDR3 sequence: CASSLGGAGIAGYTF. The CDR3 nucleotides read TGTGCCAGCAGCTTGGGTGGAGCCGGGATAGCTGGCTACACCTTC.

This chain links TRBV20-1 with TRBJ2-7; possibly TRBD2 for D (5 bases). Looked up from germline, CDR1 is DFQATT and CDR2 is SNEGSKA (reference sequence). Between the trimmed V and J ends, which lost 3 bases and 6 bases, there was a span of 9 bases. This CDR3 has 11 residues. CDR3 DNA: TGCAGTGCTAGCGGGGAAGTCGAGCAGTACTTC. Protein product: CSASGEVEQYF.

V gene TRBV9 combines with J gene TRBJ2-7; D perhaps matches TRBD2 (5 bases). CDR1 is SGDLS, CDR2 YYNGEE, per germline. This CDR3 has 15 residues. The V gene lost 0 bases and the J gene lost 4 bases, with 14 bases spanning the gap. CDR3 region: CASSVAGSSKYEQYF. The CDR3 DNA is TGTGCCAGCAGCGTAGCTGGGAGTAGCAAATACGAGCAGTACTTC.